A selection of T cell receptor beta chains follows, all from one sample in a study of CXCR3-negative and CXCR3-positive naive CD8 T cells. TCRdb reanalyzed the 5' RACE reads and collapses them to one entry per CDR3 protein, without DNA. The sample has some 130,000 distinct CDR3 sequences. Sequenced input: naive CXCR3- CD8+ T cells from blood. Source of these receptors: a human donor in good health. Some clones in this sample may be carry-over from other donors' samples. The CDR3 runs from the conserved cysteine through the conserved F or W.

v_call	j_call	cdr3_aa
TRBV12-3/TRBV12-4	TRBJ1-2	CASSLFPDGHYGYTF
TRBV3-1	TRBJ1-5	CASSQDGTGGYQPQHF
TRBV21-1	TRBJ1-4	CASSKGGDAQEVNEKLFF
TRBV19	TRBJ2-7	CASRFSTRSSYEQYF
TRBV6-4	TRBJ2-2	CASSEGDTGELFF
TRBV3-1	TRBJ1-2	CASSQVDRGHYGYTF
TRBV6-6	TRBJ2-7	CASSPWTSGGAYEQYF
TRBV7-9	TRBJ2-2	CASSLAVVPGTGELFF
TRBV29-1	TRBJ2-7	CSVQTGLSYEQYF
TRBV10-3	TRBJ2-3	CAISESGVAASTDTQYF
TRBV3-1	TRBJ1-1	CASSQNLEAFF
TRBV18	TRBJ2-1	CASSLTGEGSYNEQFF
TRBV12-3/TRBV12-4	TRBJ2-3	CASSLDQGDTQYF
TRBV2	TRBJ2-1	CASSEVGNNEQFF
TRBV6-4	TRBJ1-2	CASSEEPTNYGYTF
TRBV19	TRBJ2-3	CAARDGGTDTQYF
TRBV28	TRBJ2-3	CASSLGPGGDTQYF
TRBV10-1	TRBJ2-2	CASSDGTSGRLDTGELFF
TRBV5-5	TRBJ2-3	CASTLAPTDTQYF
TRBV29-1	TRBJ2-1	CSVELALAGGDEQFF
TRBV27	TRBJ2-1	CASSLSTGNEQFF
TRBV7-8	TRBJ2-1	CASSQAGYNEQFF
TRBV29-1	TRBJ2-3	CSVEVVVSHGDTQYF
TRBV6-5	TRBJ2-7	CASRTDSYEQYF
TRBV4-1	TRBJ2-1	CASSQDGNNEQFF
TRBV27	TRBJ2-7	CASSIRLAGVYEQYF
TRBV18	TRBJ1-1	CASSPGRGRNTEAFF
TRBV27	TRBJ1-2	CASGLGAVPYGYTF
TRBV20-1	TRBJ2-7	CSAGGQDIYEQYF
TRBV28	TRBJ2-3	CASSELENTRYF
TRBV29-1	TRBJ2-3	CSVEASTDTQYF
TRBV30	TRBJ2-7	CAWDVRATYEQYF
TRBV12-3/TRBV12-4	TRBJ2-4	CASSHGQGWNIQYF
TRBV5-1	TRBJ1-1	CASSVQQGLNTEAFF
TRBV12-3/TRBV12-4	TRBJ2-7	CASSKLGVYEQYF
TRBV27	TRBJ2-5	CASSLRQGGLQETQYF
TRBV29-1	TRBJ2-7	CSVPSGTTYEQYF
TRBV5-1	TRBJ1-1	CASSLGRGRNSIAEAFF
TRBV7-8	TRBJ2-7	CASSSGGTYEQYF
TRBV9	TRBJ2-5	CASSLAGKTQYF
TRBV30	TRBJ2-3	CAWSGGPDTQYF
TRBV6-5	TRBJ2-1	CASRVAGGLIEQFF
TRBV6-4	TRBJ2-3	CASSDWRDHTQYF
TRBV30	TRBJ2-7	CAWTPLERTGSSYEQYF
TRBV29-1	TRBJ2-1	CSATGQGAQNEQFF
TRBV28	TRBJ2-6	CASSVGEISGANVLTF
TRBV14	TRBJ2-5	CASSATGTSGREETQYF
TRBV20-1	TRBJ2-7	CSAAGEPYEQYF
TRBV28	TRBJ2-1	CASRLGVQGGYNEQFF
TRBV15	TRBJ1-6	CATSRVRGGGYNSPLDF
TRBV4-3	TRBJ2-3	CASSPTVGVDTQYF